Listed below are T cell receptor beta chains from one sample, sequenced in a study of identifying expanded T cells in peripheral blood. Generated by immunoSEQ multiplex PCR, the TCRdb table keeps only in-frame clones and is missing some. The data contain about 94,000 clones, roughly 90% of them singletons. Sequences were obtained from blood. Source of these receptors: a person aged 18 to 70 in good health. The CDR3 runs from the conserved cysteine through the conserved F or W. A D gene is named only where the DNA matches it firmly. Size tells how often a clone was seen (once, few, many) or the class of an expanded clone, and some rows leave it out.

CDR3 length	V gene	J gene	D gene	clone size	CDR3 DNA	CDR3 protein
14	TRBV6-5	TRBJ1-1	TRBD1	few	TGTGCCAGCAGTACCCGGGACAGGGGAGCTGAAGCTTTCTTT	CASSTRDRGAEAFF
13	TRBV5-1	TRBJ1-1	NA	NA	TGCGCCAGCAGCTATTGGACCGGGACTGAAGCTTTCTTT	CASSYWTGTEAFF
14	TRBV30	TRBJ1-1	TRBD1	once	TGTGCCTGGGCCCGACAGGGGACGGGCACTGAAGCTTTCTTT	CAWARQGTGTEAFF
11	TRBV29-1	TRBJ1-2	NA	NA	TGCAGCGTTCGTCAGGATCAAGGCTACACCTTC	CSVRQDQGYTF
14	TRBV30	TRBJ2-5	TRBD1	NA	TGTGCCTGGAGTAACCACAGGGGACGAGAGACCCAGTACTTC	CAWSNHRGRETQYF
15	TRBV9	TRBJ1-2	TRBD1	NA	TGTGCCAGCAGCGTAGAAGGACAGGGAGGCTATGGCTACACCTTC	CASSVEGQGGYGYTF
15	TRBV5-1	TRBJ1-1	NA	NA	TGCGCCAGCAGGACCGCCCCGACAGGGAACACTGAAGCTTTCTTT	CASRTAPTGNTEAFF
13	TRBV6-5	TRBJ2-3	NA	NA	TGTGCCAGCAGAAACAGACGTAGAGATACGCAGTATTTT	CASRNRRRDTQYF
14	TRBV19	TRBJ1-2	NA	NA	TGTGCCAGTAGTATACTAGGGGGGACTTATGGCTACACCTTC	CASSILGGTYGYTF
17	TRBV15	TRBJ1-6	TRBD1	NA	TGTGCCACCAGCAGAGGTCGGACAGGGCAATATAATTCACCCCTCCACTTT	CATSRGRTGQYNSPLHF
16	TRBV7-6	TRBJ2-1	TRBD2	NA	TGTGCCAGCAGCCAGTACAGCGGGAGGGCCAACAATGAGCAGTTCTTC	CASSQYSGRANNEQFF
12	TRBV9	TRBJ1-2	NA	NA	TGTGCCAGCAGCCCGGGAGGCTATGGCTACACCTTC	CASSPGGYGYTF
14	TRBV6-6	TRBJ2-3	NA	NA	TGTGCCAGCAAGGGGTACTTTAGCACAGATACGCAGTATTTT	CASKGYFSTDTQYF
14	TRBV9	TRBJ1-2	NA	NA	TGTGCCAGCAGCTCGTCAAGTGGAGGGAATGGCTACACCTTC	CASSSSSGGNGYTF
14	TRBV5-5	TRBJ2-1	NA	once	TGTGCCAGCAGCGTGGACAGTTTAGACAATGAGCAGTTCTTC	CASSVDSLDNEQFF
12	TRBV7-9	TRBJ1-2	TRBD1	few	TGTGCCAGCAGCTCGAAAGACAGGGAGGCCACCTTC	CASSSKDREATF
14	TRBV4-1	TRBJ2-7	NA	NA	TGCGCCAGCAGCCCAGGGACGGGAAACTACGAGCAGTACTTC	CASSPGTGNYEQYF
12	TRBV5-1	TRBJ2-1	NA	NA	TGCGCCAGCAGCTTGGTGGTTAGTGAGCAGTTCTTC	CASSLVVSEQFF
11	TRBV20-1	TRBJ1-2	NA	NA	TGCAGTGCTAGAGATGGGGGGGGCTACACCTTC	CSARDGGGYTF
16	TRBV5-1	TRBJ2-3	TRBD2	once	TGCGCCAGCAGCTTGTATCAGCGGGGAAGCACAGATACGCAGTATTTT	CASSLYQRGSTDTQYF
18	TRBV5-5	TRBJ2-1	TRBD2	NA	TGTGCCAGCAGCTCGCGACTAGCGGGAGGGTTATCCTACAATGAGCAGTTCTTC	CASSSRLAGGLSYNEQFF
11	TRBV30	TRBJ1-2	NA	NA	TGTGCCTGGAGTACAGGGTACGGCTACACCTTC	CAWSTGYGYTF
16	TRBV7-8	TRBJ1-1	NA	NA	TGTGCCAGCGTTGAACTCCCCGGGCACAAGAACACTGAAGCTTTCTTT	CASVELPGHKNTEAFF
17	TRBV5-1	TRBJ2-3	TRBD1	NA	TGCGCCAGCAGCTTTCCCGACAGGGGACTCCCCACAGATACGCAGTATTTT	CASSFPDRGLPTDTQYF
14	TRBV19	TRBJ1-6	TRBD1	NA	TGTGCCAGTACCCCACAGGGGAAAGATTCACCCCTCCACTTT	CASTPQGKDSPLHF
16	TRBV4-1	TRBJ1-6	TRBD1	NA	TGCGCCAGCAGCCAAGAGGGACAGGGTGGGAATTCACCCCTCCACTTT	CASSQEGQGGNSPLHF
16	TRBV5-1	TRBJ1-1	TRBD1	NA	TGCGCCAGCAGCTTTGTTGTAGGGACAGGGAACACTGAAGCTTTCTTT	CASSFVVGTGNTEAFF
15	TRBV6-5	TRBJ2-5	NA	NA	TGTGCCAGCAGACTACTTGGAGGAACTCAAGAGACCCAGTACTTC	CASRLLGGTQETQYF
15	TRBV13	TRBJ1-4	NA	once	TGTGCCAGCAGCTTGGGACCGAAGGTGGGGGAAAAACTGTTTTTT	CASSLGPKVGEKLFF
15	TRBV4-3	TRBJ1-2	TRBD1	NA	TGCGCCAGCAGCCAAGATCACGGGACAGCCTATGGCTACACCTTC	CASSQDHGTAYGYTF
13	TRBV19	TRBJ1-6	TRBD1	NA	TGTGCCACAGGACAGGGACTTAATTCACCCCTCCACTTT	CATGQGLNSPLHF
13	TRBV2	TRBJ1-4	NA	NA	TGTGCCAATAAAAGGGACTTTAATGAAAAACTGTTTTTT	CANKRDFNEKLFF
12	TRBV2	TRBJ1-2	NA	NA	TGTGCCAGCAGTGCCGGTCCGGGGGGCTACACCTTC	CASSAGPGGYTF
13	TRBV11-3	TRBJ2-4	TRBD1	NA	TGTGCCAGCAGCCAAAATGGGGACAGCATTCAGTACTTC	CASSQNGDSIQYF
16	TRBV7-3	TRBJ2-5	NA	NA	TGTGCCAGCAGCCTCAGGGGGGGAGCGGGCCAAGAGACCCAGTACTTC	CASSLRGGAGQETQYF
17	TRBV9	TRBJ1-2	NA	NA	TGTGCCAGCAGCCCTGAATTTGGGCGTCGGACAGACTATGGCTACACCTTC	CASSPEFGRRTDYGYTF
12	TRBV30	TRBJ2-7	NA	NA	TGTGCCTGGAGTACGGGGACCTACGAGCAGTACTTC	CAWSTGTYEQYF
14	TRBV5-1	TRBJ2-1	NA	NA	TGCGCCAGCAGGAAAGGGAACTCCTACAATGAGCAGTTCTTC	CASRKGNSYNEQFF
13	TRBV19	TRBJ1-1	NA	few	TGTGCCAGTAGTACACAGGGGAACACTGAAGCTTTCTTT	CASSTQGNTEAFF
15	TRBV2	TRBJ1-6	NA	many	TGTGCCAGCAGACTCGAGGGGGGGATAGGTTCACCCCTCCACTTT	CASRLEGGIGSPLHF
15	TRBV5-5	TRBJ1-1	NA	NA	TGTGCCAGCAGCGATTTGGGGGGGCTGAACACTGAAGCTTTCTTT	CASSDLGGLNTEAFF
15	TRBV18	TRBJ1-2	TRBD1	NA	TGTGCCAGCTCACCAACCCCCTCGACAGGGCACGGCTACACCTTC	CASSPTPSTGHGYTF
12	TRBV10-3	TRBJ1-3	NA	NA	TGTGCCACATGGACGGTCCGAAACACCATATATTTT	CATWTVRNTIYF
18	TRBV9	TRBJ2-1	NA	NA	TGTGCCAGCAGCGTATCCGTCAGAGGAGGACATGGCTACAATGAGCAGTTCTTC	CASSVSVRGGHGYNEQFF
14	TRBV13	TRBJ2-4	NA	once	TGTGCCAGCAGCTTATCCGGGAACGGAAACATTCAGTACTTC	CASSLSGNGNIQYF
13	TRBV6-5	TRBJ2-1	NA	NA	TGTGCCAGCAGTTATTACGAGGGAGATGAGCAGTTCTTC	CASSYYEGDEQFF
15	TRBV30	TRBJ1-2	TRBD1	NA	TGTGCCTGGAGTGTAGGGACAGCACCAAACTATGGCTACACCTTC	CAWSVGTAPNYGYTF
12	TRBV5-1	TRBJ2-1	NA	NA	TGCGCCAGCAGCCGGGTTGGGAATGAGCAGTTCTTC	CASSRVGNEQFF
14	TRBV5-1	TRBJ1-1	NA	NA	TGCGCCAGCAGCGGGGACGGGACGAACACTGAAGCTTTCTTT	CASSGDGTNTEAFF
14	TRBV11-3	TRBJ1-2	TRBD1	NA	TGTGCCAGCAGCTTTGACAGGGGAACGGGAGGCTACACCTTC	CASSFDRGTGGYTF
13	TRBV2	TRBJ1-3	NA	NA	TGTGCCAGCAGTGAACAATCTGGAAACACCATATATTTT	CASSEQSGNTIYF
14	TRBV7-2	TRBJ2-3	TRBD2	once	TGTGCCAGCAGCTCTAGCGGGAGCCCAGATACGCAGTATTTT	CASSSSGSPDTQYF
17	TRBV4-3	TRBJ2-5	TRBD2	NA	TGCGCCAGCAGCCAAGGGGCTAGCGGGAGGGCCACAGAGACCCAGTACTTC	CASSQGASGRATETQYF
14	TRBV7-9	TRBJ1-2	TRBD1	NA	TGTGCCAGCAGCCCGGGACAGATCACGCATGGCTACACCTTC	CASSPGQITHGYTF
14	TRBV28	TRBJ1-5	TRBD1	NA	TGTGCCAGCAGCCTAGGACAGGGAAGTCAGCCCCAGCATTTT	CASSLGQGSQPQHF
11	TRBV5-1	TRBJ2-3	NA	NA	TGCGCCAGCACTTCGGGTCGAGGGCAGTATTTT	CASTSGRGQYF
15	TRBV6-1	TRBJ1-5	NA	NA	TGTGCCAGCAGTGAAGCTAGGGACGGGAGTCAGCCCCAGCATTTT	CASSEARDGSQPQHF
13	TRBV29-1	TRBJ2-1	TRBD2	once	TGCAGCCTAGCGGGAGGGCCGGCGGGTGAGCAGTTCTTC	CSLAGGPAGEQFF